Each of the 29 T cell receptor beta chains below was sequenced from the same sample in a study. One entry per CDR3 protein, called by TCRdb with MiXCR from the RT-PCR reads. The table lists hundreds of thousands of distinct CDR3 sequences, approximately 14% of them singletons. The sample taken for sequencing was memory CD4+ T cells from blood. The origin of the receptors is a female donor in good health, serving as a healthy control.

This clonotype has ten or more counts. The CDR3 sequence: CASSYWESDTEAFF. In DNA form, the CDR3 reads TGTGCCAGCAGTTACTGGGAGTCCGACACTGAAGCTTTCTTT. This sequence joins TRBV6-6 and TRBJ1-1; D is uncertain. CDR3 length: 14 amino acids. CDR1 and CDR2 from the germline V gene are MNHNY and SVGAGI (reference sequence). Trimming took 1 base from V and 3 from J, leaving 9 bases between them.

A remark on this clonotype: Being one base from a much bigger clone, this may be a read error. The chain employs TRBV6-5 and TRBJ1-2; D is possibly TRBD1 (6 bases). V lost 2 bases and J 11 bases, leaving 21 bases between the germline ends. This CDR3 has 15 amino acids. Germline V CDR1 and CDR2: MNHEY, SVGAGI. The DNA of the CDR3 is TGTGCCAGCAGTTACCAACCCCGAGGGGGGGAAGATTACACCTTC. This encodes CASSYQPRGGEDYTF.

Ten or more counts support this clonotype. The V gene is TRBV5-6, the J gene TRBJ2-1, with 7 bases that match TRBD2. This CDR3 spans 16 amino acids. J lost 5 bases, V lost 1 base, and 9 bases had no gene match. Germline values: CDR1 SGHDT, CDR2 YYEEEE. CDR3 region: CASSLLGGRSNNEQFF. The CDR3 DNA reads TGTGCCAGCAGCTTGCTAGGCGGGAGAAGCAACAATGAGCAGTTCTTC.

The chain employs TRBV3-1 and TRBJ1-4; TRBD1 might be the D (5 bases). Trimming removed 4 bases at V and 8 bases at J, with 8 bases between. This CDR3 region has 12 residues. Germline values: CDR1 LGHDT, CDR2 YNNKEL (reference sequence). The CDR3 loop is CASSLQDEKLFF. Written as DNA, the CDR3 is TGTGCCAGCAGCCTACAGGACGAAAAACTGTTTTTT.

The rearrangement uses TRBV5-1 and TRBJ2-3, with D possibly matching TRBD2 (6 bases). CDR1 is SGHRS, CDR2 YFSETQ, per germline. V lost 3 bases to trimming and J lost 0 bases, with 14 bases between them. The CDR3 totals 16 residues. This CDR3 reads CASSSSPGGSTDTQYF. CDR3 nucleotide sequence: TGCGCCAGCAGCTCATCCCCCGGGGGTAGCACAGATACGCAGTATTTT. Variable domain in full (rest from reference TRBV5-1 and TRBJ2-3): KAGVTQTPRYLIKTRGQQVTLSCSPISGHRSVSWYQQTPGQGLQFLFEYFSETQRNKGNFPGRFSGRQFSNSRSEMNVSTLELGDSALYLCASSSSPGGSTDTQYFGPGTRLTVL.

The chain combines TRBV7-9 with TRBJ1-3, with TRBD1 identical over 8 bases. This CDR3 is 13 amino acids long. J gave up 8 bases and V 4 bases, and 4 bases lay outside the gene matches. Germline loops: CDR1 SEHNR, CDR2 FQNEAQ (reference sequence). The CDR3: CASSSMTGDTIYF. The CDR3, as DNA: TGTGCCAGCAGCTCGATGACAGGGGACACCATATATTTT.

This clonotype was seen a handful of times. The chain uses TRBV7-9 and TRBJ2-5; 14 nucleotides match TRBD2. CDR1 and CDR2 from the germline V gene are SEHNR and FQNEAQ (reference sequence). The CDR3 is 17 residues long. With V trimmed by 1 base and J by 5 bases, 6 bases remained unmatched. The CDR3, as DNA: TGTGCCAGCAGCTTAGAGTGGGGACTAGCGGGAGATGAGACCCAGTACTTC. This translates into CASSLEWGLAGDETQYF.

The chain recombines TRBV6-6 with TRBJ1-3; tentative D call: TRBD1 (6 bases). This CDR3 comprises 16 residues. The germline V gene has CDR1 MNHNY and CDR2 SVGAGI (reference sequence). V shed 1 base and J shed 0 bases, with 10 bases lying between them. CDR3 DNA: TGTGCCAGCAGTTACTTGGAGGGGGACTCTGGAAACACCATATATTTT. Encoded protein: CASSYLEGDSGNTIYF.

The gene calls are TRBV11-2 and TRBJ2-7; weak D call: TRBD2 (5 bases). Germline assignment: CDR1 SGHAT and CDR2 FQNNGV. V lost 1 base, J lost 0 bases, and 16 bases lay in between. The CDR3 totals 17 residues. The CDR3 DNA follows: TGTGCCAGCAGCTTAGGCAGCGGCCCACCAAGCTCCTACGAGCAGTACTTC. It translates to CASSLGSGPPSSYEQYF.

The chain couples TRBV6-2 or TRBV6-3 to TRBJ2-5; 10 bases line up with TRBD2. The CDR3 sequence is 20 residues long. V shed 0 bases, J shed 2 bases, and the junction held 15 bases outside the gene matches. Germline V gene sequence: CDR1 MNHEY, CDR2 SVGEGT. CDR3 DNA sequence: TGTGCCAGCAGTTACTCGACGAGGCTAGCGGGAGACCTTTTTCAAGAGACCCAGTACTTC. It codes for CASSYSTRLAGDLFQETQYF.

The rearrangement joins TRBV28 to TRBJ1-2; no firm D call. V gave up 7 bases and J gave up 3 bases, with 15 bases separating them. This CDR3 is built from 14 residues. Germline V gene sequence: CDR1 MDHEN, CDR2 SYDVKM. CDR3: CASTRRTTDYGYTF. The CDR3 DNA is TGTGCCAGCACCCGACGAACGACTGACTATGGCTACACCTTC.

This clonotype was seen more than once but under ten times. The gene calls are TRBV5-1 and TRBJ1-6, with TRBD1 matching 7 bases. The germline V gene has CDR1 SGHRS and CDR2 YFSETQ. The CDR3 is 14 amino acids. V dropped 0 bases and J dropped 11; count of bases not matched to a gene: 5. The CDR3 region is CASSLAEGAPPLHF. CDR3 nucleotides: TGCGCCAGCAGCTTGGCTGAGGGGGCGCCACCCCTCCACTTT.

This clonotype was detected many times. The chain joins TRBV11-2 to TRBJ1-6; tentatively, D is TRBD1 (6 bases). V was trimmed by 7 bases and J by 6 bases, leaving 13 bases between them. Germline CDR1 SGHAT, CDR2 FQNNGV. The CDR3 has 14 amino acids. The CDR3 reads CASTTDSTNSPLHF. Here the CDR3 DNA reads TGTGCCAGCACCACGGACAGTACTAATTCACCCCTCCACTTT.

This clonotype was counted only a few times. J is TRBJ2-5 and V is TRBV5-1; D is unclear. Trimming removed 1 base at V and 1 base at J, with 5 bases between. From germline, CDR1 is SGHRS and CDR2 YFSETQ. The length of the CDR3 is 13 residues. The CDR3 here is CASSLPAQETQYF. DNA for the CDR3: TGCGCCAGCAGCTTGCCAGCCCAAGAGACCCAGTACTTC.

This chain uses TRBV28 with TRBJ2-3, with D tentatively TRBD1 or TRBD2 (5 bases each). The CDR3 has 14 residues. V was trimmed by 5 bases and J by 2 bases, leaving 11 bases between them. From germline, CDR1 is MDHEN and CDR2 SYDVKM. CDR3 DNA: TGTGCCAGCAGTCCCGGGGACGCCACAGATACGCAGTATTTT. Translated, it gives CASSPGDATDTQYF.

A note on this clonotype: The junction departs from germline at one end; a sequencing error may be responsible. The chain recombines TRBV7-6 with TRBJ2-7, with 8 bases that match TRBD2. CDR3 size: 14 residues. Per germline, CDR1 SGHVS and CDR2 FNYEAQ. The CDR3 sequence is CAGSQLAALYEQYF. In DNA form, the CDR3 reads TGTGCCGGCAGCCAACTAGCGGCCCTCTACGAGCAGTACTTC.

The chain employs TRBV12-3 or TRBV12-4 and TRBJ2-1, with a tentative D call TRBD2 (7 bases). The V and J ends lost 7 bases and 7 bases respectively, with 14 bases between them. This CDR3 is built from 13 residues. The CDR3 region is CASNHAGANEQFF. CDR3 nucleotides: TGTGCCAGCAACCACGCGGGGGCTAATGAGCAGTTCTTC.

This clonotype was observed once. The chain joins TRBV7-9 to TRBJ1-2, with D hard to call. The V and J ends lost 1 base and 0 bases respectively, with 9 bases between them. Germline CDR1 is SEHNR and CDR2 is FQNEAQ (reference sequence). This CDR3 spans 15 amino acids. The CDR3 spells CASSLVGFANYGYTF. The CDR3 nucleotides are TGTGCCAGCAGCTTAGTGGGGTTCGCTAACTATGGCTACACCTTC.

This chain joins TRBV10-3 and TRBJ1-1; no reliable D call. In germline, CDR1 is ENHRY, CDR2 SYGVKD. The germline V and J ends were trimmed by 6 bases and 3 bases, with 11 bases remaining between them. CDR3 size: 13 residues. The CDR3 is CAISLNSDTEAFF. DNA for the CDR3: TGTGCCATCAGCCTTAACTCGGACACTGAAGCTTTCTTT.

V usage is TRBV11-2 and J usage is TRBJ1-1; D may be TRBD1 (5 bases). The CDR3 sequence is 14 residues long. V was trimmed by 2 bases and J by 4 bases, leaving 11 bases between them. Per the germline V gene, CDR1 is SGHAT and CDR2 is FQNNGV. The CDR3 spells CASSLSRGTTEAFF. CDR3 sequence (DNA): TGTGCCAGCAGCTTATCCCGGGGGACCACTGAAGCTTTCTTT. The full variable domain, completed using reference TRBV11-2 and TRBJ1-1, is EAGVAQSPRYKIIEKRQSVAFWCNPISGHATLYWYQQILGQGPKLLIQFQNNGVVDDSQLPKDRFSAERLKGVDSTLKIQPAKLEDSAVYLCASSLSRGTTEAFFGQGTRLTVV.

The chain joins TRBV20-1 to TRBJ2-3; the D gene is possibly TRBD2 (7 bases). Trimming shortened V by 5 bases and J by 3 bases, and 27 bases separated the two germline ends. This CDR3 is built from 18 residues. CDR1 and CDR2 (germline): DFQATT, SNEGSKA (reference sequence). The chain's CDR3 is CSAQPSPGAAGGTDTQYF. CDR3 coding DNA: TGCAGTGCTCAACCTTCCCCGGGGGCCGCCGGGGGGACAGATACGCAGTATTTT.

A few counts support this clonotype. A read error may produce the germline difference seen at one junction end. This rearrangement joins TRBV7-7 to TRBJ2-1; unclear D gene. Per the germline V gene, CDR1 is SSHAT and CDR2 is FNYEAQ (reference sequence). This CDR3 has 14 amino acids. CDR3 coding DNA: TGTGCTAGCAGCTTAGATCCGGAGAACAATGAGCAGTTCTTC. Protein: CASSLDPENNEQFF.

This chain uses TRBV6-1 with TRBJ1-4; D is possibly TRBD1 (5 bases). The V gene lost 6 bases and the J gene lost 14 bases, with 19 bases spanning the gap. Per the germline V gene, CDR1 is MNHNS and CDR2 is SASEGT. The CDR3 has 13 residues. As DNA, the CDR3 is TGTGCCAGCAGGATAAACCGGGACCGGGATCTGTTTTTT. Translated, it gives CASRINRDRDLFF.

The CDR3 sequence is CASKGGQGAIRGSEQYF. The DNA of the CDR3 is TGTGCCAGCAAGGGGGGACAGGGGGCGATTCGCGGCTCCGAGCAGTACTTC. The chain couples TRBV4-2 to TRBJ2-7; 12 bases are shared with TRBD1. The CDR3 totals 17 residues. V was clipped by 7 bases and J by 6 bases; unmatched bases: 16. Germline assignment: CDR1 LGHNA and CDR2 YNFKEQ.

A note on this clonotype: This sequence may be a read error, since a much larger clone differs from it by one base. The CDR3 region is CASSQWGGDHTDTQYF. For the CDR3, the DNA is TGTGCCAGCAGCCAATGGGGAGGTGATCACACAGATACGCAGTATTTT. J is TRBJ2-3 and V is TRBV4-2, with D perhaps TRBD2 (6 bases). Germline V lookup: CDR1 LGHNA, CDR2 YNFKEQ. The V end lost 2 bases, the J end lost 2 bases, and 14 bases lay between the germline ends. This CDR3 has 16 amino acids.

This rearrangement joins TRBV20-1 to TRBJ1-5; tentatively, D is TRBD1 (5 bases). The CDR3 extends over 16 amino acids. The germline V gene has CDR1 DFQATT and CDR2 SNEGSKA (reference sequence). The V end lost 0 bases, the J end lost 4 bases, and 16 bases lay between the germline ends. CDR3 coding DNA: TGCAGTGCTAGAGAACGGGGGAACGTTCTGAATCAGCCCCAGCATTTT. This encodes CSARERGNVLNQPQHF.

Of note for this clonotype: A much larger clone lies one base from this, so it may be a read error. V gene TRBV10-2 combines with J gene TRBJ2-5; possibly TRBD1 or TRBD2 for D (5 bases each). Germline-derived CDR1 and CDR2 are WSHSY and SAAADI. The CDR3 runs 16 residues. The germline V and J ends were trimmed by 3 bases and 1 base, with 15 bases remaining between them. The CDR3 bases are TGCGCCAGCAGTGAAAGGCGGATAGGGACCCAAGAGACCCAGTACTTC. Its translation: CASSERRIGTQETQYF.

This clonotype was seen a handful of times. This rearrangement joins TRBV29-1 to TRBJ2-5; 7 positions match TRBD1. V shed 5 bases, J shed 3 bases, and the junction held 3 bases outside the gene matches. Germline-derived CDR1 and CDR2 are SQVTM and ANQGSEA. CDR3 length: 12 residues. The CDR3 reads CSVTQGKETQYF. Written as DNA, the CDR3 is TGCAGCGTTACACAGGGGAAAGAGACCCAGTACTTC.

This clonotype was picked up a small number of times. CDR3 bases: TGTGCCACGTCTTCAATGGGTGGCACAGATACGCAGTATTTT. This gives the protein CATSSMGGTDTQYF. The gene calls are TRBV7-3 and TRBJ2-3, with no clear D. This CDR3 spans 14 amino acids. V was clipped by 10 bases and J by 1 base, with 15 bases between them. Germline-derived CDR1 and CDR2 are SGHTA and FQGTGA.